This T cell receptor beta chain comes out of a study of OX40 agonist ivuxolimab in advanced cancers. The timepoints at which blood was sampled were baseline, cycle 4 day 1, and cycle 7 day 1. With 1 base removed from V and 4 bases from J, the gap between germline ends came to 13 bases. Germline-derived CDR1 and CDR2 are SGHVS and FQNEAQ. The CDR3 spans 16 residues. Profiling relied on immunoSEQ multiplex PCR, and the TCRdb table lists in-frame clones only, not all of them. The data show tens of thousands of clones, with about 80% seen just once and more than 6.5% held by the top ten. The receptor comes from an adult with an advanced solid tumor such as melanoma, head and neck, liver or kidney cancer. The V gene is TRBV7-8, the J gene TRBJ1-4; D uncertain. The source material was CD4+ or CD8+ T cells sorted from blood, sampled in a trial of the OX40 agonist ivuxolimab. DNA for the CDR3: TGTGCCAGCAGCTTAGTGGGCAGCGGATTTAATGAAAAACTGTTTTTT. Translated, it gives CASSLVGSGFNEKLFF.